The clone carrying this TCR beta chain showed up just once. These data belong to a study of cytomegalovirus exposure and HLA in healthy donors. The germline gives CDR1 SGHRS, CDR2 YFSETQ. The CDR3 spans 16 residues. Unmatched junction bases numbered 11, after V lost 3 bases and J lost 6 bases. The PCR used 60 Vbeta and 13 Jbeta primers. Some clones are missing from TCRdb's copy, which holds only in-frame ones; the method was immunoSEQ multiplex PCR. This sample has 190,000 or so clones, with 82% found just once. The clonotype comes from a boy younger than 10 in good health and CMV-seronegative. Sequenced input: PBMCs. The gene calls are TRBV5-1 and TRBJ1-2, with TRBD1 matching over 10 bases. The CDR3 bases are TGCGCCAGCAGCTACGCCCCGGGACAGGGGCGGGATGGCTACACCTTC. This sequence encodes CASSYAPGQGRDGYTF. Together with reference TRBV5-1 and TRBJ1-2, the CDR3 gives the full variable domain: KAGVTQTPRYLIKTRGQQVTLSCSPISGHRSVSWYQQTPGQGLQFLFEYFSETQRNKGNFPGRFSGRQFSNSRSEMNVSTLELGDSALYLCASSYAPGQGRDGYTFGSGTRLTVV.